The source of this T cell receptor beta chain is a study of cytotoxic CD8 clonotypes in ibrutinib-treated CLL. Findings and limits, study-wide: Among the clonotypes, public ones were uncommon and contracted or held stable on treatment. Ibrutinib response saw clonality rise, and progression saw it return toward baseline. Patients had baseline clonality above age-matched healthy donors, and this clonality moved with circulating CD8+ T-cell counts.

Only in-frame clones appear in the TCRdb table, and some are missing; sequencing was by immunoSEQ multiplex PCR. The data contain 100,000 or so clones, 45% to 65% of them singletons. Trimming took 1 base from V and 4 from J, leaving 8 bases between them. CDR3 length: 13 amino acids. Per germline, CDR1 SGHRS and CDR2 YFSETQ. About this clone: Its antigen remains unknown.

The sequence derives from a human donor with chronic lymphocytic leukemia. This sample comprised PBMCs, obtained after 24 months of ibrutinib treatment. The V and J genes are TRBV5-1 and TRBJ1-1; D is unclear. Here the CDR3 DNA reads TGCGCCAGCAGCTTGACGGACGCCACTGAAGCTTTCTTT. Encoded protein: CASSLTDATEAFF.